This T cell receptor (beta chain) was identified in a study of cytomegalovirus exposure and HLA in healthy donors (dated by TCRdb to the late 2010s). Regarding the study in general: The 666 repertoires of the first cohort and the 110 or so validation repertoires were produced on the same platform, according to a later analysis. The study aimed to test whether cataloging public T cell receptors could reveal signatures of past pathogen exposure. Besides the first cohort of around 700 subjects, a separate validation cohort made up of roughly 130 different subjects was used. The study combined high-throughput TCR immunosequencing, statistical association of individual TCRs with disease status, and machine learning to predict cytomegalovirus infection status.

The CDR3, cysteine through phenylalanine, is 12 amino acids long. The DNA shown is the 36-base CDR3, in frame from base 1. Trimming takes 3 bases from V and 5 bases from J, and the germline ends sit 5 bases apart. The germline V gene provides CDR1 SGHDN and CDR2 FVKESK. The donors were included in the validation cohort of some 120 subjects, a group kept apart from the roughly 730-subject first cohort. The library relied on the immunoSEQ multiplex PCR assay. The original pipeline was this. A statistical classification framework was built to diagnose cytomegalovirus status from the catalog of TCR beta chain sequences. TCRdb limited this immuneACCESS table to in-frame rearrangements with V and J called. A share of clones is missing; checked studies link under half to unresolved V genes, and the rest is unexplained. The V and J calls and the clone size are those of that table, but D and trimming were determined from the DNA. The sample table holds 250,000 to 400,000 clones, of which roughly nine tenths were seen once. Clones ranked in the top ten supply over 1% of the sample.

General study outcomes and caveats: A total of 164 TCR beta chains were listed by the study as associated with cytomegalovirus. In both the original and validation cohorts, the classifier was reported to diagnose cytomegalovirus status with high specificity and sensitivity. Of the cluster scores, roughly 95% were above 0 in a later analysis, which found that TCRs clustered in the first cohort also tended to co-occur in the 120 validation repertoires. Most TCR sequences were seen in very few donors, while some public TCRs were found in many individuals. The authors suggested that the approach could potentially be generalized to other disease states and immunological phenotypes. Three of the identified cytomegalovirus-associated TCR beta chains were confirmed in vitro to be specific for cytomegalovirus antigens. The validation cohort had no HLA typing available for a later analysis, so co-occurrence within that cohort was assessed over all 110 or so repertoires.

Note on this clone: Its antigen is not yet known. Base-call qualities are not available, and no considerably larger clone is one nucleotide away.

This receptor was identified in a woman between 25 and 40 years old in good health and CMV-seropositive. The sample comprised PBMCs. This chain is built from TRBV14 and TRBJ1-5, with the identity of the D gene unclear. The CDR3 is CASSHWDQPQHF. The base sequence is TGTGCCAGCAGCCATTGGGATCAGCCCCAGCATTTT.